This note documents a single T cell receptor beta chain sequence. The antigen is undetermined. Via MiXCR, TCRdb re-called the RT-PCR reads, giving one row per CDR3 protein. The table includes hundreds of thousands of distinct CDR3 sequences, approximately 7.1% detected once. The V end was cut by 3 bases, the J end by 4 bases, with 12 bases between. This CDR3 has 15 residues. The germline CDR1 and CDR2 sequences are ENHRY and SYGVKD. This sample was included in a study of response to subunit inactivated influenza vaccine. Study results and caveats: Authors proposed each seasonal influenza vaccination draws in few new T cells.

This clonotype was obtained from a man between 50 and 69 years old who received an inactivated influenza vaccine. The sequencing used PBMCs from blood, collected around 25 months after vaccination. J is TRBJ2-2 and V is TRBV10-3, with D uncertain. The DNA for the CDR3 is TGTGCCATCAGTGACGGGCAAATCGGCACCGGGGAGCTGTTTTTT. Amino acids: CAISDGQIGTGELFF.